A selection of T cell receptor beta chains follows, all from one sample in a study of blood T cells in healthy people across ages. TCRdb processed the 5' RACE reads anew with MiXCR; each CDR3 protein has one entry. This sample has almost 1 million distinct CDR3 sequences, with roughly 50% found just once. The source material was blood. The receptors stem from a woman aged 60 to 75 in good health. CDR3s include the opening cysteine and the closing phenylalanine or tryptophan. The D gene is left open where the match is weak. Clone size, where shown, is once, few, many, or a class for clones that have expanded.

DNA,CDR3,V,J,size,D
TGTGCCAGCAGCCAAGATCCGGGGGTGCGTGAAAAGCTGTTTTTT,CASSQDPGVREKLFF,TRBV4-2,TRBJ1-4,NA,NA
TGTGCCAGCAGTTTCCGAGCAGCTATTGCGGGACTTTGGGGGAATGAGCAGTTCTTC,CASSFRAAIAGLWGNEQFF,TRBV28,TRBJ2-1,once,NA
TGCAGTGCTCTTCTACCCTGGATAAGCAATGAGCAGTTCTTC,CSALLPWISNEQFF,TRBV20-1,TRBJ2-1,NA,NA
TGCAGTGCTAACCGGGACAGTTCCTACGAGCAGTACTTC,CSANRDSSYEQYF,TRBV20-1,TRBJ2-7,few,TRBD1
TGTGCCAGCAGTTTAGCTTCGAGTAGGTCCCACAAGCAGTTCTTC,CASSLASSRSHKQFF,TRBV12-3/TRBV12-4,TRBJ2-1,few,NA
TGTGCCAGCAGTTTGAAAGGGACAGGGGCGGGGGAGACCCAGTACTTC,CASSLKGTGAGETQYF,TRBV12-3/TRBV12-4,TRBJ2-5,NA,TRBD1
TGCGCCAGCAGCCAAGATCCCCGGGACAGGGAGCAGTTCTTC,CASSQDPRDREQFF,TRBV4-1,TRBJ2-1,NA,TRBD1
TGTGCCACCAGCAGGACCGGGACAGCCTACGAGCAGTACTTC,CATSRTGTAYEQYF,TRBV15,TRBJ2-7,NA,TRBD1
TGCAGGGCCCCAAGAGGGGGGGCGGACGAGCAGTACTTC,CRAPRGGADEQYF,TRBV29-1,TRBJ2-7,few,NA
TGTGCCAGCGATACCGAGTACCAAGAGACCCAGTACTTC,CASDTEYQETQYF,TRBV25-1,TRBJ2-5,once,NA
TGCAGTGCAAAGGCTAGCGGGGAGACCCAGTACTTC,CSAKASGETQYF,TRBV20-1,TRBJ2-5,few,TRBD2
TGTGCCAGCACGATGGACTGGAACACTGAAGCTTTCTTT,CASTMDWNTEAFF,TRBV2,TRBJ1-1,NA,NA
TGTGCCACCAGAACAGACACTGAAGCTTTCTTT,CATRTDTEAFF,TRBV24-1,TRBJ1-1,NA,NA
TGTGCCAGCAGTACAGCGGGAGGCCTGTACAATGAGCAGTTCTTC,CASSTAGGLYNEQFF,TRBV27,TRBJ2-1,NA,TRBD2
TGTGCCACCAGTGCCGGCGGTCTCTTTAATGAAAAACTGTTTTTT,CATSAGGLFNEKLFF,TRBV15,TRBJ1-4,few,NA
TGTGCCAGCAGCGTAACAGCGGGAGGTCCAGAGACCCAGTACTTC,CASSVTAGGPETQYF,TRBV9,TRBJ2-5,NA,TRBD2
TGCGCCAGCAGCTCCGAGGGGGGGGATGAGCAGTTCTTC,CASSSEGGDEQFF,TRBV5-1,TRBJ2-1,NA,NA
TGCAGTGCTAGAGAACCAGGGGTGACTGAAGCTTTCTTT,CSAREPGVTEAFF,TRBV20-1,TRBJ1-1,few,NA
TGCAGTGCTAGGGCAGGCCAAGAGACCCAGTACTTC,CSARAGQETQYF,TRBV20-1,TRBJ2-5,few,NA
TGCAGTGCTAGCACCGACAGATACGAGCAGTACTTC,CSASTDRYEQYF,TRBV20-1,TRBJ2-7,NA,NA
TGTGCCAGCAGCTTTACCGGGACAGGGGTTCTCGGTGAGCAGTACTTC,CASSFTGTGVLGEQYF,TRBV7-2,TRBJ2-7,few,TRBD1
TGTGCCAGCAGCGTTTCCAACACGAACACTGAAGCTTTCTTT,CASSVSNTNTEAFF,TRBV7-3,TRBJ1-1,NA,NA
TGTGCCAGCAGCTTAGCCGCGGGCCAGGGGTACGAGCAGTACTTC,CASSLAAGQGYEQYF,TRBV7-9,TRBJ2-7,few,NA
TGTGCCAGCAGCTTACCGGGCGGGAGGGCCCGTGGCCACAAAGAGACCCAGTACTTC,CASSLPGGRARGHKETQYF,TRBV7-2,TRBJ2-5,NA,TRBD2
TGTGCCAGCAGCCCTATCCCAGGAACGAGAGCAGATACGCAGTATTTT,CASSPIPGTRADTQYF,TRBV3-1,TRBJ2-3,NA,NA
TGTGCCAGCAGTGATCCCCGACAGGGGCAATCCTACGAGCAGTACTTC,CASSDPRQGQSYEQYF,TRBV25-1,TRBJ2-7,few,TRBD1
TGTGCCAGCAGTCCCAGGCAGGGATCGGGCAATCAGCCCCAGCATTTT,CASSPRQGSGNQPQHF,TRBV7-2,TRBJ1-5,NA,NA
TGCAGTGCTAGAAGGACAGGGGAGTACGAGCAGTACTTC,CSARRTGEYEQYF,TRBV20-1,TRBJ2-7,NA,TRBD1
TGTGCCAGCAGTGAAGCAGAGAGTTTAGCCAAAAACATTCAGTACTTC,CASSEAESLAKNIQYF,TRBV2,TRBJ2-4,once,NA
TGTGCCTGGAGTGTAGGGTTTTCACAAGCTTTCTTT,CAWSVGFSQAFF,TRBV30,TRBJ1-1,NA,NA